This T cell receptor beta chain came from a study of T-cell reconstitution after alpha-beta-depleted transplantation in children. Whole-study results and caveats: Diversity of TCRbeta at day 60 was high in some patients, arising from surviving recipient T cells and thymic progenitors. Reportedly, roughly two months post-transplant, alpha-beta T cells arose from several hundred expanded graft clones.

This clonotype was seen a few times. Its antigen is not identified. Germline V gene lookup returns CDR1 MNHEY and CDR2 SMNVEV (reference sequence). The CDR3 has 16 residues. After removal of 5 bases from V and 4 bases from J, the junction contained 6 bases not matched to a gene. Library preparation (for TCRbeta) was performed with unique molecular identifiers. In TCRdb, the PCR reads were re-called with MiXCR into one record per CDR3 protein. Of around 700,000 distinct CDR3 sequences listed, around 12% were seen once; the top ten hold around 0.76%. The receptor's source is a girl aged 2-10 years with congenital amegakaryocytic thrombocytopenia, due to receive a stem cell transplant. The material sequenced was PBMCs, taken before TCRalphabeta/CD19-depleted stem cell transplant. The chain employs TRBV27 and TRBJ2-1, with TRBD2 identical over 12 bases. CDR3 residues: CASSGLAGGPYNEQFF. The CDR3 bases are TGTGCCAGCAGTGGGCTAGCGGGAGGGCCGTACAATGAGCAGTTCTTC.